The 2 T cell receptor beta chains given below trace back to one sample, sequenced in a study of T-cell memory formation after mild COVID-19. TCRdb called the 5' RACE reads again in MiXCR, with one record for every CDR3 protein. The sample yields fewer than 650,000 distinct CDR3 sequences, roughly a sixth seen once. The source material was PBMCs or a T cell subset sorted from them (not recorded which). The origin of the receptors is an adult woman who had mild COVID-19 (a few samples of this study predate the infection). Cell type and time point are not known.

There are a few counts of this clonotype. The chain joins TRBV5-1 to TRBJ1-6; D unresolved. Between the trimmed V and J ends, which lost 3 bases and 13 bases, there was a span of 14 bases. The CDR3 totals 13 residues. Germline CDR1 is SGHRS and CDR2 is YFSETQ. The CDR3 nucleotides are TGCGCCAGCAGCTCGGACCTTCGCTACCCCCTCCACTTT. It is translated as CASSSDLRYPLHF.

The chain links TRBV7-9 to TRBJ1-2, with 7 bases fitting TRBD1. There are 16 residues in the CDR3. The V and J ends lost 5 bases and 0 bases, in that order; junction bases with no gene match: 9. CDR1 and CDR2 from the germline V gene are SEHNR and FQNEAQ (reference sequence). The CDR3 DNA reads TGTGCCAGCAGCGTGCAGGGACAGCTAGCTAACTATGGCTACACCTTC. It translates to CASSVQGQLANYGYTF.